What follows are 26 T cell receptor beta chains derived from one specimen sequenced in a study of Ad26.COV2.S vaccination and SARS-CoV-2 variants (dated by TCRdb to the early 2020s). The library was obtained by the immunoSEQ multiplex PCR assay. TCRdb's version of the immuneACCESS table is confined to in-frame rearrangements and falls short of the full clone set. An unresolved V gene accounts for under half of the shortfall where checked; the remainder is of unknown origin. The sample table shows 300,000 to 350,000 clones, and about 89% are seen once. The top ten clonotypes cover 5% of the sample. Per the publication, the treatment or condition label means: 15 to 20 received Ad26.COV2.S at low or high dose, single or two shots; about 5 received placebo; per-sample allocation not given. For vaccine and placebo recipients, repertoires were sequenced using samples collected on day 63 after the first injection.

The source material was peripheral blood, sampled in a trial of Ad26.COV2.S vaccine versus placebo. These receptors came from a person aged 18-65 years who received the Ad26.COV2.S COVID-19 vaccine or a placebo.

The chain is built from TRBV2 and TRBJ1-5; TRBD1 matches 7 bases. Per the germline V gene, CDR1 is SNHLY and CDR2 is FYNNEI. V gave up 6 bases and J gave up 3 bases; unmatched junction bases: 8. The CDR3 totals 15 residues. The CDR3 DNA sequence: TGTGCCAGCAGCTTCACAGGGGCTCCCAATCAGCCCCAGCATTTT. Protein: CASSFTGAPNQPQHF.

V gene TRBV24-1 combines with J gene TRBJ2-1; 11 bases are shared with TRBD2. J lost 8 bases, V lost 5 bases, and 10 bases had no gene match. The germline V gene encodes CDR1 KGHDR and CDR2 SFDVKD. The CDR3 totals 16 residues. CDR3 sequence: CATSGASGRTFDEQFF. CDR3 DNA sequence: TGTGCCACCAGTGGGGCTAGCGGGAGGACTTTTGATGAGCAGTTCTTC.

The V and J genes are TRBV5-1 and TRBJ2-2, with no clear D. This CDR3 is built from 15 residues. CDR1 is SGHRS, CDR2 YFSETQ, per germline. V lost 4 bases and J 4 bases, leaving 14 bases between the germline ends. Here the CDR3 reads CASSHSVSGTGELFF. The CDR3 region has the DNA TGCGCCAGCAGCCACTCGGTTTCGGGCACCGGGGAGCTGTTTTTT.

This clone was observed a few times. V usage is TRBV7-8 and J usage is TRBJ2-7; D not certain. The CDR3 runs to 15 residues. Trimming cost V 5 bases and J 0 bases, with 14 bases left between them. Germline CDR1 SGHVS, CDR2 FQNEAQ. The CDR3 here is CASSPWPANSYEQYF. The CDR3 nucleotides are TGTGCCAGCAGCCCATGGCCAGCCAACTCCTACGAGCAGTACTTC.

This chain connects TRBV28 to TRBJ2-1; D might be TRBD2 (5 bases). Germline V gene lookup returns CDR1 MDHEN and CDR2 SYDVKM. V dropped 7 bases and J dropped 10 bases, with 11 bases sitting between them. The CDR3 loop spans 11 amino acids. CDR3 nucleotide sequence: TGTGCCAGCACCGGACTCGGGGAGCAGTTCTTC. Protein product: CASTGLGEQFF.

The chain recombines TRBV25-1 with TRBJ2-7, with D tentatively TRBD1 (5 bases). Germline loops: CDR1 MGHDK, CDR2 SYGVNS. The CDR3 runs to 12 residues. V was trimmed by 3 bases and J by 6 bases, leaving 9 bases between them. The CDR3: CASSDIRVEQYF. CDR3 DNA: TGTGCCAGCAGTGATATCAGGGTCGAGCAGTACTTC.

This sequence joins TRBV2 and TRBJ2-5; 8 nucleotides align to TRBD1. V dropped 3 bases and J dropped 1; count of bases not matched to a gene: 4. CDR1 and CDR2 from the germline V gene are SNHLY and FYNNEI. This CDR3 spans 15 amino acids. The CDR3 spells CASSEHTGGQETQYF. CDR3 nucleotide sequence: TGTGCCAGCAGTGAGCACACAGGGGGCCAAGAGACCCAGTACTTC.

The J gene is TRBJ1-4, the V gene TRBV5-1; D possibly corresponds to TRBD1 (5 bases). CDR1 is SGHRS, CDR2 YFSETQ, per germline. Trimming took off 4 bases at V and 3 bases at J, with 22 bases between the two ends. The CDR3 has 18 residues. CDR3 nucleotide sequence: TGCGCCAGCAGCGCCGGAGACAGCATCAGCTTGGCTAATGAAAAACTGTTTTTT. It translates to CASSAGDSISLANEKLFF.

This rearrangement joins TRBV30 to TRBJ2-2; D unresolved. Germline-derived CDR1 and CDR2 are GTSNPN and SVGIG (reference sequence). This CDR3 contains 14 residues. V lost 3 bases and J 4 bases, leaving 12 bases between the germline ends. CDR3 coding DNA: TGTGCCTGGAGCGGTTGGTCGGGCACCGGGGAGCTGTTTTTT. Protein sequence: CAWSGWSGTGELFF.

This chain connects TRBV6-5 to TRBJ2-2; D possibly corresponds to TRBD2 (6 bases). The CDR3 extends over 16 amino acids. The germline CDR1 and CDR2 sequences are MNHEY and SVGAGI. Between the trimmed V and J ends, which lost 2 bases and 9 bases, there was a span of 19 bases. DNA of the CDR3: TGTGCCAGCAGTTACACCACTAGCTCCTCCCGAAGGGAGCTGTTTTTT. Translating gives CASSYTTSSSRRELFF.

This chain connects TRBV9 to TRBJ1-2; 7 nucleotides agree with TRBD1. Looked up from germline, CDR1 is SGDLS and CDR2 is YYNGEE. CDR3 length: 15 residues. After removal of 3 bases from V and 1 base from J, the junction contained 6 bases not matched to a gene. CDR3 bases: TGTGCCAGCAGCGCACAGGGGAGGCTTAACTATGGCTACACCTTC. Residues: CASSAQGRLNYGYTF.

V and J are TRBV19 and TRBJ1-2, with 9 bases that match TRBD1. There are 13 residues in the CDR3. Germline lookup yields CDR1 LNHDA and CDR2 SQIVND (reference sequence). The ends lost 5 bases at V and 8 bases at J; junction bases unmatched: 6. The CDR3 reads CASSVTGGGGYTF. CDR3 sequence (DNA): TGTGCCAGTAGTGTTACAGGGGGCGGAGGCTACACCTTC. The full variable domain, its missing parts supplied by reference TRBV19 and TRBJ1-2, is DGGITQSPKYLFRKEGQNVTLSCEQNLNHDAMYWYRQDPGQGLRLIYYSQIVNDFQKGDIAEGYSVSREKKESFPLTVTSAQKNPTAFYLCASSVTGGGGYTFGSGTRLTVV.

V gene TRBV5-1 combines with J gene TRBJ2-3, with a possible D match to TRBD2 (6 bases). Per the germline V gene, CDR1 is SGHRS and CDR2 is YFSETQ. CDR3 length equals 16 residues. Trimming took 1 base from V and 2 from J, leaving 14 bases between them. CDR3 in amino acids: CASSLSGRGTTDTQYF. The DNA for the CDR3 is TGCGCCAGCAGCTTGTCTGGGCGGGGAACCACAGATACGCAGTATTTT.

The J gene is TRBJ2-5, the V gene TRBV5-5; D gene unclear. The germline CDR1 and CDR2 sequences are SGHKS and YYEKEE (reference sequence). With 0 bases removed from V and 1 base from J, the gap between germline ends came to 7 bases. This CDR3 is built from 14 residues. As DNA, the CDR3 is TGTGCCAGCAGCTTGGTTAGCAGCCAAGAGACCCAGTACTTC. It specifies CASSLVSSQETQYF.

The gene calls are TRBV18 and TRBJ1-5; D is undetermined. Trimming removed 2 bases at V and 0 bases at J, with 11 bases between. The CDR3 contains 16 residues. Per the germline V gene, CDR1 is KGHSH and CDR2 is LQKENI. The CDR3: CASSPWEVRSNQPQHF. DNA for the CDR3: TGTGCCAGCTCACCATGGGAGGTCCGTAGCAATCAGCCCCAGCATTTT. Combining the CDR3 with reference TRBV18 and TRBJ1-5 gives the whole variable domain NAGVMQNPRHLVRRRGQEARLRCSPMKGHSHVYWYRQLPEEGLKFMVYLQKENIIDESGMPKERFSAEFPKEGPSILRIQQVVRGDSAAYFCASSPWEVRSNQPQHFGDGTRLSIL.

This chain connects TRBV5-5 to TRBJ2-1; a weak D match, TRBD2 (5 bases). This CDR3 region has 15 residues. Germline V gene lookup returns CDR1 SGHKS and CDR2 YYEKEE (reference sequence). V lost 0 bases and J lost 5, with 12 bases in between. The CDR3 nucleotides read TGTGCCAGCAGCTTGGAAGTCCTAGCCGACAATGAGCAGTTCTTC. Its protein is CASSLEVLADNEQFF.

J is TRBJ2-1 and V is TRBV19; no firm D call. The germline V gene has CDR1 LNHDA and CDR2 SQIVND (reference sequence). V shed 4 bases and J shed 5 bases, with 18 bases lying between them. CDR3 length: 16 amino acids. DNA for the CDR3: TGTGCCAGTAGTAAACGAAGGGTCCCCCCTAACAATGAGCAGTTCTTC. Protein sequence: CASSKRRVPPNNEQFF.

This chain links TRBV5-4 with TRBJ2-1; D is perhaps TRBD1 or TRBD2 (5 bases each). The CDR3 runs 11 residues. Germline CDR1 is SGHNT and CDR2 is YYREEE (reference sequence). Trimming cost V 6 bases and J 8 bases, with 9 bases left between them. The CDR3 nucleotides read TGTGCCAGCAACCTGGGGGATGAGCAGTTCTTC. Protein product: CASNLGDEQFF.

This clone appeared a few times. This rearrangement joins TRBV5-1 to TRBJ2-1; tentatively, D is TRBD1 or TRBD2 (5 bases each). The CDR3 sequence is 14 residues long. V was clipped by 3 bases and J by 5 bases, with 12 bases between them. In germline, CDR1 is SGHRS, CDR2 YFSETQ. Here the CDR3 DNA reads TGCGCCAGCAGCTCCCCAGGGAGACACAATGAGCAGTTCTTC. Its protein product is CASSSPGRHNEQFF.

This clone occurred once. V gene TRBV27 combines with J gene TRBJ2-7; the match to TRBD1 covers 8 bases. The CDR3 has 18 residues. CDR1 and CDR2 from the germline V gene are MNHEY and SMNVEV (reference sequence). V trimming: 6 bases; J trimming: 3 bases; junction bases outside the gene matches: 19. In nucleotides, the CDR3 is TGTGCCAGCAGGTCCCAGGCTAGGACAGGGAGGAGTTTCTACGAGCAGTACTTC. Residues: CASRSQARTGRSFYEQYF.

The J gene is TRBJ1-1, the V gene TRBV10-3, with D possibly being TRBD1 (6 bases). The CDR3 contains 13 residues. From germline, CDR1 is ENHRY and CDR2 SYGVKD. V was pared by 6 bases and J by 2 bases, with 10 bases between. In DNA, the CDR3 is TGTGCCATCAGGGACAGCACAAACACTGAAGCTTTCTTT. It translates to CAIRDSTNTEAFF.

J is TRBJ1-2 and V is TRBV13, with 7 bases lining up with TRBD1. The CDR3 is made up of 16 amino acids. The germline V gene has CDR1 PRHDT and CDR2 FYEKMQ (reference sequence). The V gene end was trimmed by 5 bases and the J gene end by 3 bases; junction bases not matched to a gene: 12. The chain's CDR3 is CASSNTGVRRDYGYTF. In DNA, the CDR3 is TGTGCCAGCAGCAATACAGGGGTGAGGAGGGACTATGGCTACACCTTC.

The chain couples TRBV7-3 to TRBJ1-1, with no clear D. CDR1 is SGHTA, CDR2 FQGTGA, per germline. V lost 2 bases and J lost 1, with 11 bases in between. This CDR3 comprises 15 residues. CDR3 residues: CASSLGVGGNTEAFF. The CDR3 nucleotides are TGTGCCAGCAGCTTAGGGGTTGGCGGGAACACTGAAGCTTTCTTT.

V and J are TRBV19 and TRBJ2-1, with D perhaps assigned TRBD1 or TRBD2 (5 bases each). Trimming shortened V by 3 bases and J by 4 bases, and 16 bases separated the two germline ends. The CDR3 extends over 16 amino acids. The germline CDR1 and CDR2 sequences are LNHDA and SQIVND (reference sequence). The chain's CDR3 is CASSIWGSLAYNEQFF. In DNA form, the CDR3 reads TGTGCCAGTAGTATCTGGGGGAGCCTTGCATACAATGAGCAGTTCTTC.

This rearrangement joins TRBV28 to TRBJ2-7, with D perhaps TRBD1 (5 bases). The germline V and J ends were trimmed by 5 bases and 1 base, with 9 bases remaining between them. The V gene's germline CDR1 is MDHEN and CDR2 SYDVKM. The CDR3 spans 13 residues. CDR3 nucleotides: TGTGCCAGCAGTCTGACAGAGTCCTACGAGCAGTACTTC. It yields the protein CASSLTESYEQYF.

V usage is TRBV9 and J usage is TRBJ1-1; 9 positions match TRBD1. The ends lost 3 bases at V and 5 bases at J; junction bases unmatched: 2. This CDR3 spans 13 amino acids. Germline lookup yields CDR1 SGDLS and CDR2 YYNGEE. DNA of the CDR3: TGTGCCAGCAGCGATGACAGGGGGACTGAAGCTTTCTTT. As protein: CASSDDRGTEAFF.